This section outlines one T cell receptor (beta chain) sequence together with its context. This specimen belongs to a study of cytomegalovirus exposure and HLA in healthy donors. Study as a whole: Sequencing of about 179 million T cells in an earlier analysis found roughly 120 million unique TCR beta sequences.

With 60 Vbeta and 13 Jbeta primers, the PCR was carried out. The assay was immunoSEQ multiplex PCR, and TCRdb's table has in-frame clones only and misses some. Among about 180,000 clones listed, 77% were seen once. V was pared by 3 bases and J by 2 bases, with 11 bases between. Germline CDR1 is SGHTA and CDR2 is FQGNSA. The CDR3 is 14 amino acids. The chain links TRBV7-2 to TRBJ2-7; the D gene is possibly TRBD1 (6 bases). The source material was PBMCs. The source of this sequence is a woman in her sixties or seventies in good health and CMV-seropositive. The CDR3 nucleotides read TGTGCCAGCAGCTTGGTCCAGGGGACCTACGAGCAGTACTTC. It encodes CASSLVQGTYEQYF. Looking up the rest from reference TRBV7-2 and TRBJ2-7 gives the full variable domain: GAGVSQSPSNKVTEKGKDVELRCDPISGHTALYWYRQSLGQGLEFLIYFQGNSAPDKSGLPSDRFSAERTGGSVSTLTIQRTQQEDSAVYLCASSLVQGTYEQYFGPGTRLTVT.